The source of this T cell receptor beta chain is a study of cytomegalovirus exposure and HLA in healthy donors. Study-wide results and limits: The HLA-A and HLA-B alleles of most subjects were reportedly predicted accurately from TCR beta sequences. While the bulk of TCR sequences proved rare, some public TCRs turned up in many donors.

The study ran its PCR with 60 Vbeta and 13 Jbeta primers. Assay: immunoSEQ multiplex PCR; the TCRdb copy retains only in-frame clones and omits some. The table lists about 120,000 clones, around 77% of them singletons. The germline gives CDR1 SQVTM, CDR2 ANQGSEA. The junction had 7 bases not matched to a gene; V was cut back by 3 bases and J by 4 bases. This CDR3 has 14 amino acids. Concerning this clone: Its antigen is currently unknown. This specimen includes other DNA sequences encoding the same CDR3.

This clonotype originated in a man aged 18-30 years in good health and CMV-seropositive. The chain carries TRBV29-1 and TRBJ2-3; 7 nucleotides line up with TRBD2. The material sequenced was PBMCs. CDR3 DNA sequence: TGCAGCGTTGAGTTTACTGCGGGAGCAGATACGCAGTATTTT. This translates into CSVEFTAGADTQYF.